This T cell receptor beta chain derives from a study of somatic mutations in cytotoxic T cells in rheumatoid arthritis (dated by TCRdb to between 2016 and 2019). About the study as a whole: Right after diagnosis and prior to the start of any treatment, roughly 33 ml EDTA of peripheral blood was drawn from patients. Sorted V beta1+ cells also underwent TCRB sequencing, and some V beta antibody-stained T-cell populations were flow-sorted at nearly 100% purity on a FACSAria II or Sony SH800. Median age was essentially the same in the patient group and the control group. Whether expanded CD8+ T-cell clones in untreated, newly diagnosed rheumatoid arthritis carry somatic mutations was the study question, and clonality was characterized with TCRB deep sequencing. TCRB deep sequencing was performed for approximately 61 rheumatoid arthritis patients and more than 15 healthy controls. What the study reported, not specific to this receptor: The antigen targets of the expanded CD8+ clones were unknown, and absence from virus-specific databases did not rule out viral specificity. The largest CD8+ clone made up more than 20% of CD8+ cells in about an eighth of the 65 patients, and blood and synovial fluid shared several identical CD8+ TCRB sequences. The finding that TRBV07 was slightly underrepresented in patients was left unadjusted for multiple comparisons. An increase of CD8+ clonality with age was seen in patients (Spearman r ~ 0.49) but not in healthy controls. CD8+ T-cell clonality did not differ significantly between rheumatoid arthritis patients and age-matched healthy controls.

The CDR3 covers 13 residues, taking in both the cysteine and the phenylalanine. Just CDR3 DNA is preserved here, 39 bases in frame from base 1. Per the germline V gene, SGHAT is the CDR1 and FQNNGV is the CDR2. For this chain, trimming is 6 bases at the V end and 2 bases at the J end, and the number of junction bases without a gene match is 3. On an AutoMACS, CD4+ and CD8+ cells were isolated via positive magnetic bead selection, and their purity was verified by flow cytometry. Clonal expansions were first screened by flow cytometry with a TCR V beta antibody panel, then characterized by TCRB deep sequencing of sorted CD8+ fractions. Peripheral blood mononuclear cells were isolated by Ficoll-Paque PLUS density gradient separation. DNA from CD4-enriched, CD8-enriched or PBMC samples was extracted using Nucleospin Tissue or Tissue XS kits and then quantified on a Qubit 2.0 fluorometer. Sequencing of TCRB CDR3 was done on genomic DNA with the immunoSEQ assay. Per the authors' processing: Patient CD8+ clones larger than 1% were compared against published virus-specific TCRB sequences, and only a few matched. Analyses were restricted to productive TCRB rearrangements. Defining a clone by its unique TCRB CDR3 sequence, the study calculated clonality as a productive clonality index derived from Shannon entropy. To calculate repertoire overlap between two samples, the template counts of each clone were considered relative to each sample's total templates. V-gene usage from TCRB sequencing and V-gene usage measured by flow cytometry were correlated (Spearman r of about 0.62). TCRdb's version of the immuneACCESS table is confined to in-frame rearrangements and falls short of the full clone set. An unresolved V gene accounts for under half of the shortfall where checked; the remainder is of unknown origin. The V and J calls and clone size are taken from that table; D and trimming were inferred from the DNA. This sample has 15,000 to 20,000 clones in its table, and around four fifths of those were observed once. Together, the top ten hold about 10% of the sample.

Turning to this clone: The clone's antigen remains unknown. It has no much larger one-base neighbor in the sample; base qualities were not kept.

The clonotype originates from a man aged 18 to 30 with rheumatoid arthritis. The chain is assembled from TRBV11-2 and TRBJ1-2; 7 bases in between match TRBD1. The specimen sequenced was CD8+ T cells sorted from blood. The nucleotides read TGTGCCAGCAGTCCGGGACAGAACTATGGCTACACCTTC. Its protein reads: CASSPGQNYGYTF.